This entry describes one T cell receptor (beta chain). The sample is drawn from a study of control samples from healthy donors and cancer patients. Sequenced by immunoSEQ multiplex PCR; TCRdb stores in-frame clones only, minus some. The sample contains some 150,000 clones, 94% of which appear only once. After removal of 11 bases from V and 9 bases from J, the junction contained 10 bases not matched to a gene. The CDR3 extends over 12 amino acids. Germline values: CDR1 ENHRY, CDR2 SYGVKD. The specimen sequenced was blood. This chain joins TRBV10-3 and TRBJ2-1, with TRBD1 matching over 7 bases. This TCR derives from a man aged 40-49 years in good health. CDR3 coding DNA: TGTGCCGCCGCAGGGGGAGCTAGTGAGCAGTTCTTC. Its protein is CAAAGGASEQFF.